What follows are 4 T cell receptor beta chains derived from one specimen sequenced in a study of T-cell memory formation after mild COVID-19. TCRdb recomputed calls from the 5' RACE reads with MiXCR, one row per CDR3 protein. The data show 270,000 or so distinct CDR3 sequences, more than 15% seen once. Sequenced material: PBMCs or a T cell subset sorted from them (not recorded which). These TCRs come from a man aged 18 to 35 who had mild COVID-19 (a few samples of this study predate the infection). Cell type and time point are not known.

CDR3 amino acids: CASSQSENQPQHF. The CDR3 DNA is TGTGCCAGCAGCCAGTCGGAGAATCAGCCCCAGCATTTT. J is TRBJ1-5 and V is TRBV7-2; D is uncertain. CDR3 length equals 13 residues. V was shortened by 5 bases and J by 4 bases, with 9 bases between the two germline ends. Germline V gene lookup returns CDR1 SGHTA and CDR2 FQGNSA.

This clonotype was observed a few times. The chain joins TRBV6-6 to TRBJ1-5; D might be TRBD1 (5 bases). Trimming cost V 4 bases and J 7 bases, with 11 bases left between them. The CDR3 covers 13 residues. Germline assignment: CDR1 MNHNY and CDR2 SVGAGI (reference sequence). The CDR3 spells CASSFVWGQPQHF. The CDR3 DNA reads as TGTGCCAGCAGTTTCGTTTGGGGCCAGCCCCAGCATTTT.

This clonotype was seen more than once but under ten times. The DNA of the CDR3 is TGTGCCAGCCTCGAGGAGACGTACAATGAGCAGTTCTTC. This encodes CASLEETYNEQFF. This chain links TRBV2 with TRBJ2-1, with D uncertain. Trimming left V 8 bases short and J 4 bases short, with 12 bases between. CDR3 length: 13 amino acids. CDR1 SNHLY and CDR2 FYNNEI come from the germline V gene.

This clonotype was picked up many times. This chain links TRBV5-1 with TRBJ2-1, with unresolved D. This CDR3 has 15 residues. In germline, CDR1 is SGHRS, CDR2 YFSETQ. The V and J ends lost 0 bases and 0 bases respectively, with 7 bases between them. In DNA, the CDR3 is TGCGCCAGCAGCTTGGCCCAGAGCTCCTACAATGAGCAGTTCTTC. Protein: CASSLAQSSYNEQFF.